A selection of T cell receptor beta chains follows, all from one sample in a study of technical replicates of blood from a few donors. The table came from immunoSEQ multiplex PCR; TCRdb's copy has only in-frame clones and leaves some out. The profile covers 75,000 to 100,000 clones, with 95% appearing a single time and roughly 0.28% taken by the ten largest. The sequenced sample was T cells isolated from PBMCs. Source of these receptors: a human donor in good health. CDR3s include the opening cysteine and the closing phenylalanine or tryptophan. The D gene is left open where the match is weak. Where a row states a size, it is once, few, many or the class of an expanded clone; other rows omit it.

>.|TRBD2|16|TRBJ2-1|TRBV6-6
CASSKLPGLAVIEQFF
TGTGCCAGCAGCAAACTCCCGGGACTAGCTGTTATCGAGCAGTTCTTC
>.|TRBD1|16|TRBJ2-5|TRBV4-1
CASTIGTGTDLETQYF
TGCGCCAGCACCATAGGGACCGGGACAGACTTAGAGACCCAGTACTTC
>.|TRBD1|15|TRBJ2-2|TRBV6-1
CASSDRGRLSGELFF
TGTGCCAGCAGTGACAGGGGGCGCCTATCCGGGGAGCTGTTTTTT
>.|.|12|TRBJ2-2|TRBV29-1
CSVPVSTGELFF
TGCAGCGTTCCGGTGAGCACCGGGGAGCTGTTTTTT
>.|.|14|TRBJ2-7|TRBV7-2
CASSLERTFDEQYF
TGTGCCAGCAGCTTAGAAAGGACATTTGACGAGCAGTACTTC
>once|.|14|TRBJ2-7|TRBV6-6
CASSYRQTTYEQYF
TGTGCCAGCAGTTACCGCCAGACAACCTACGAGCAGTACTTC
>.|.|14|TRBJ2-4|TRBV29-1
CSVEVWAEKNIQYF
TGCAGCGTTGAAGTGTGGGCCGAAAAAAACATTCAGTACTTC
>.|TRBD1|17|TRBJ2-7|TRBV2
CASSPGTGWYQDYEQYF
TGTGCCAGCAGTCCAGGGACAGGGTGGTACCAAGACTACGAGCAGTACTTC
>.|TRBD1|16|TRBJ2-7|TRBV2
CASFPTGTGPSYEQYF
TGTGCCAGCTTTCCCACCGGGACAGGGCCATCCTACGAGCAGTACTTC
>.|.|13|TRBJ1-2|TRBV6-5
CASSYPGYYGYTF
TGTGCCAGCAGTTACCCGGGGTACTATGGCTACACCTTC
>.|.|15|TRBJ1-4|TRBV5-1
CASSLYRAAGEKLFF
TGCGCCAGCAGCTTGTATCGGGCGGCGGGTGAAAAACTGTTTTTT
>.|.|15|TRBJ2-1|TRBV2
CASSAGQISYNEQFF
TGTGCCAGCAGTGCCGGACAGATCTCCTACAATGAGCAGTTCTTC
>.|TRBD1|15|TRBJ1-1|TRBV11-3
CASSQPRTGNTEAFF
TGTGCCAGCAGCCAACCGAGGACAGGAAACACTGAAGCTTTCTTT
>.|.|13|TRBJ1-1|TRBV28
CASTGQQNTEAFF
TGTGCCAGCACCGGACAACAGAACACTGAAGCTTTCTTT